What follows are 25 T cell receptor beta chains derived from one specimen sequenced in a study of neurological immune-mediated disorders (dated by TCRdb to between 2017 and 2020). Library prep was done by 5' RACE. The data were produced on an Illumina HiSeq 2500. The raw public reads went through TCRdb reprocessing: fastp at Q25, MiXCR clone calling, in-frame beta chains kept. Records with the same CDR3 protein are collapsed into one entry carrying the most frequent genes and DNA. The sample yields roughly 76,000 distinct CDR3 sequences; approximately 14% were counted once. The ten largest account for roughly 6.8% of the sample. What was sequenced was PBMCs. The receptors shown here come from a woman between 50 and 59 years old in good health.

The rearrangement joins TRBV7-9 to TRBJ2-7; D gene ambiguous. The germline V gene has CDR1 SEHNR and CDR2 FQNEAQ (reference sequence). V lost 1 base and J lost 1, with 8 bases in between. The CDR3 spans 14 residues. The CDR3 loop reads CASSLVGRSYEQYF. The DNA for the CDR3 is TGTGCCAGCAGCTTAGTTGGCAGATCCTACGAGCAGTACTTC.

This clonotype is classed as large. V is TRBV2 and J is TRBJ2-1, with 9 bases lining up with TRBD1. In germline, CDR1 is SNHLY, CDR2 FYNNEI. CDR3 length: 15 amino acids. The V segment lost 6 bases and the J segment 7 bases; nucleotides outside the gene matches: 10. Written as DNA, the CDR3 is TGTGCCAGCAGCGAACCGGGACAGGGTCAGAATGAGCAGTTCTTC. It is translated as CASSEPGQGQNEQFF.

This chain links TRBV27 with TRBJ2-2; 7 bases agree with TRBD1. The germline CDR1 and CDR2 sequences are MNHEY and SMNVEV (reference sequence). This CDR3 region has 13 residues. Trimming at V came to 3 bases and at J to 6 bases, leaving 1 base not matched to a gene. CDR3 coding DNA: TGTGCCAGCAGTTTTGGACAGGCCGGGGAGCTGTTTTTT. Its protein is CASSFGQAGELFF.

On this clonotype: With a much larger clone just one base away, this may be a read error. For the CDR3, the DNA is TGCGCCAGCAGCTTAGAGGAGGGGGTCAACATTCAGTACTTC. Translation: CASSLEEGVNIQYF. This rearrangement joins TRBV5-1 to TRBJ2-4; D possibly matches TRBD1 or TRBD2 (6 bases each). This CDR3 comprises 14 residues. Trimming shortened V by 2 bases and J by 7 bases, and 13 bases separated the two germline ends. CDR1 is SGHRS, CDR2 YFSETQ, per germline.

This clonotype was picked up many times. This chain uses TRBV10-2 with TRBJ2-7; possible D gene TRBD2, 5 bases. The CDR3 loop spans 16 amino acids. V was trimmed by 5 bases and J by 5 bases, leaving 22 bases between them. Per the germline V gene, CDR1 is WSHSY and CDR2 is SAAADI. The CDR3 region has the DNA TGCGCCAGCAGTCCCGTGGGTGTGGGAGTCGGGCACGAGCAGTACTTC. Residues: CASSPVGVGVGHEQYF.

There are many counts of this clonotype. The chain joins TRBV10-2 to TRBJ2-7; D remains unclear. Germline CDR1 reads WSHSY; CDR2 reads SAAADI. The CDR3 covers 11 residues. The V gene lost 4 bases and the J gene lost 5 bases, with 6 bases spanning the gap. The CDR3 loop reads CASSVGHEQYF. CDR3 sequence (DNA): TGCGCCAGCAGTGTTGGGCACGAGCAGTACTTC.

Remarks on this clonotype: The junction and the germline gene differ at one end; a read error may be behind it. The chain links TRBV12-3 or TRBV12-4 to TRBJ1-1, with unresolved D. This CDR3 is built from 13 residues. CDR3 in amino acids: CASSLDLNTVAFF. As DNA, the CDR3 is TGTGCCAGCAGTTTAGATCTGAACACTGTAGCTTTCTTT.

The chain recombines TRBV18 with TRBJ1-5; D remains ambiguous. CDR1 and CDR2 (germline): KGHSH, LQKENI. The CDR3 runs 13 residues. Trimming left V 1 base short and J 1 base short, with 2 bases between. The CDR3 nucleotides are TGTGCCAGCTCACCACAGAGCAATCAGCCCCAGCATTTT. This sequence encodes CASSPQSNQPQHF.

In its sample, this clonotype was seen many times. The J gene is TRBJ1-1, the V gene TRBV20-1; D remains unclear. Germline lookup yields CDR1 DFQATT and CDR2 SNEGSKA (reference sequence). CDR3 length: 11 amino acids. V shed 5 bases and J shed 3 bases, with 7 bases lying between them. The DNA of the CDR3 is TGCAGTGCTTACCGGTACACTGAAGCTTTCTTT. Translation gives CSAYRYTEAFF.

In this sample, this clonotype turned up many times. This chain uses TRBV7-2 with TRBJ2-5; 11 nucleotides line up with TRBD2. This CDR3 contains 15 residues. J lost 2 bases, V lost 7 bases, and 6 bases had no gene match. Germline V gives CDR1 SGHTA, CDR2 FQGNSA. The CDR3: CASKLAGVEQETQYF. The DNA of the CDR3 is TGTGCCAGCAAACTAGCGGGGGTGGAGCAAGAGACCCAGTACTTC.

This clonotype occurred once. Just one base apart from a much larger clone, this may be a read error. The chain is built from TRBV20-1 and TRBJ2-3, with 13 nucleotides matching TRBD2. The CDR3 totals 18 residues. CDR1 and CDR2 (germline): DFQATT, SNEGSKA (reference sequence). The junction had 16 bases not matched to a gene; V was cut back by 6 bases and J by 4 bases. CDR3 DNA sequence: TGCAGTGCCAACGCACTCGGACTAGCGGGAGTCTTGGCAGATACGCAGTATTTT. This encodes CSANALGLAGVLADTQYF.

In its sample, this clonotype was seen a few times. The chain carries TRBV5-1 and TRBJ2-5; D gene uncertain. Germline V gene data show CDR1 as SGHRS and CDR2 as YFSETQ. The V gene lost 1 base and the J gene lost 5 bases, with 6 bases spanning the gap. This CDR3 comprises 12 residues. Written as DNA, the CDR3 is TGCGCCAGCAGCTTGACTGGTGAGACCCAGTACTTC. It encodes CASSLTGETQYF.

This chain joins TRBV5-1 and TRBJ2-2; TRBD1 matches 10 bases. Trimming at V came to 1 base and at J to 6 bases, leaving 6 bases not matched to a gene. The germline V gene encodes CDR1 SGHRS and CDR2 YFSETQ. CDR3 length equals 16 residues. Here the CDR3 reads CASSLTPTGGPGELFF. Here the CDR3 DNA reads TGCGCCAGCAGCTTGACCCCGACAGGGGGCCCCGGGGAGCTGTTTTTT.

This clonotype was seen many times. The V gene is TRBV2, the J gene TRBJ2-2, with D possibly TRBD2 on 6 matching bases. V was shortened by 6 bases and J by 6 bases, with 17 bases between the two germline ends. The germline CDR1 and CDR2 sequences are SNHLY and FYNNEI. The CDR3 is made up of 15 amino acids. The CDR3 bases are TGTGCCAGCAGGCAGGCTAGCGCAGGACCCGGGGAGCTGTTTTTT. The encoded protein is CASRQASAGPGELFF.

Many counts were recorded for this clonotype. The chain links TRBV5-5 to TRBJ2-5; no reliable D call. This CDR3 region has 11 residues. V was trimmed by 2 bases and J by 11 bases, leaving 10 bases between them. Germline V CDR1 and CDR2: SGHKS, YYEKEE (reference sequence). The CDR3 loop is CASSFSADQYF. CDR3 DNA: TGTGCCAGCAGCTTTTCGGCCGATCAGTACTTC.

This clonotype was recorded at least ten times. This chain joins TRBV27 and TRBJ2-7; D call uncertain. From germline, CDR1 is MNHEY and CDR2 SMNVEV (reference sequence). CDR3 length: 15 amino acids. Trimming removed 3 bases at V and 0 bases at J, with 12 bases between. CDR3 in DNA: TGTGCCAGCAGTTTTCTATCTACACCCTCCTACGAGCAGTACTTC. It is translated as CASSFLSTPSYEQYF.

In this sample, this clonotype turned up many times. The genes are TRBV29-1 and TRBJ2-5, with no clear D. This CDR3 has 14 amino acids. With 2 bases removed from V and 4 bases from J, the gap between germline ends came to 14 bases. Germline V CDR1 and CDR2: SQVTM, ANQGSEA. DNA of the CDR3: TGCAGCGTTGAAAACCCGTCAGCCCGAGAGACCCAGTACTTC. This sequence encodes CSVENPSARETQYF.

This clonotype has ten or more counts. V gene TRBV3-1 combines with J gene TRBJ2-3; the match to TRBD2 covers 9 bases. CDR1 and CDR2 from the germline V gene are LGHDT and YNNKEL (reference sequence). The CDR3 extends over 16 amino acids. Unmatched junction bases numbered 6, after V lost 5 bases and J lost 0 bases. The CDR3 nucleotides read TGTGCCAGCAGCTCAGGACTAGCGAGGAGCACAGATACGCAGTATTTT. It translates to CASSSGLARSTDTQYF.

This clonotype was counted ten times or more. This sequence joins TRBV6-6 and TRBJ2-1; TRBD2 might be the D (5 bases). The V gene's germline CDR1 is MNHNY and CDR2 SVGAGI (reference sequence). The CDR3 has 16 amino acids. Between the trimmed V and J ends, which lost 0 bases and 10 bases, there was a span of 19 bases. This CDR3 is CASSYSSNGLQEEQFF. The CDR3 DNA sequence: TGTGCCAGCAGTTACTCGAGTAATGGACTCCAAGAGGAGCAGTTCTTC.

This clonotype was recorded many times. The chain combines TRBV20-1 with TRBJ2-2; the match to TRBD2 covers 8 bases. Germline V lookup: CDR1 DFQATT, CDR2 SNEGSKA (reference sequence). V lost 4 bases to trimming and J lost 2 bases; unmatched junction nucleotides: 15. This CDR3 region has 18 residues. The CDR3 nucleotides read TGCAGTGCTAATTCGATAAGCGGGAGTGGGGTTAACACCGGGGAGCTGTTTTTT. Its protein is CSANSISGSGVNTGELFF.

Worth noting for this clonotype: No DNA is shown, since the ends of the CDR3 on it are uncertain; the CDR3 is the one TCRdb lists. This chain connects TRBV5-1 to TRBJ2-7; the table's D gene call, TRBD1, was not cross checked with the DNA. Germline lookup yields CDR1 SGHRS and CDR2 YFSETQ. A total of 24 residues make up the CDR3, ends included. This chain's CDR3 is CASSFYICSARDQSKGSGTYEQYF.

The J gene is TRBJ2-5, the V gene TRBV7-2; TRBD2 aligns across 7 bases. This CDR3 has 14 residues. Per germline, CDR1 SGHTA and CDR2 FQGNSA. Unmatched junction bases numbered 2, after V lost 1 base and J lost 3 bases. The chain's CDR3 is CASSLGGGKETQYF. The CDR3 bases are TGTGCCAGCAGCTTAGGGGGGGGGAAAGAGACCCAGTACTTC.

This clonotype was recorded at least ten times. The chain uses TRBV5-1 and TRBJ2-5; D gene uncertain. CDR3 length: 17 residues. Germline assignment: CDR1 SGHRS and CDR2 YFSETQ. V was shortened by 5 bases and J by 5 bases, with 25 bases between the two germline ends. CDR3 DNA: TGCGCCAGCAGTCCGGTAAAAGGCGTGGCCTTACAGGAGACCCAGTACTTC. It translates to CASSPVKGVALQETQYF.

This clonotype showed up many times. This chain links TRBV20-1 with TRBJ1-2, with TRBD1 matching over 7 bases. This CDR3 comprises 13 residues. V lost 3 bases to trimming and J lost 1 base; unmatched junction nucleotides: 2. Germline-derived CDR1 and CDR2 are DFQATT and SNEGSKA (reference sequence). As DNA, the CDR3 is TGCAGTGCTAGCGACAGGGTTAACTATGGCTACACCTTC. Amino acid sequence: CSASDRVNYGYTF.

Of note for this clonotype: Being one base from a much bigger clone, this may be a read error. The rearrangement uses TRBV28 and TRBJ1-1; the D is unclear. This CDR3 region has 15 residues. Germline V gene lookup returns CDR1 MDHEN and CDR2 SYDVKM. The CDR3 region has the DNA TGTGCCAGCAGTTTGGCGGGAGCTTCGGGGAATGAGCATTTCTTC. It is translated as CASSLAGASGNEHFF. The whole variable domain, remainder taken from reference TRBV28 and TRBJ1-1, is DVKVTQSSRYLVKRTGEKVFLECVQDMDHENMFWYRQDPGLGLRLIYFSYDVKMKEKGDIPEGYSVSREKKERFSLILESASTNQTSMYLCASSLAGASGNEHFFGQGTRLTVV.